This T cell receptor beta chain was captured in a study of blood T cell repertoires in COVID-19. Overall study: Italy, Spain and the United States were the sources of the convalescent and acute COVID-19 samples.

Germline V CDR1 and CDR2: SEHNR, FQNEAQ (reference sequence). V lost 3 bases to trimming and J lost 0 bases, with 18 bases between them. This CDR3 has 18 residues. In the source study's methods: Reference gene primer amplification gave estimated nucleated cell counts. Clones were sequenced by immunoSEQ multiplex PCR, and TCRdb holds only the in-frame ones, with some missing. That table gives V, J and clone size, and the DNA gave D and trimming. This sample has just over 300,000 clones; roughly 91% occur once, and the top ten carry approximately 2%. The J gene is TRBJ1-5, the V gene TRBV7-9, with a possible D match to TRBD1 (6 bases). Sequenced input: peripheral blood. The source is a woman aged 25-40 years with COVID-19, enrolled during active disease. CDR3 coding DNA: TGTGCCAGCAGCTTCGTGACAGGCTCTTTAAATAGCAATCAGCCCCAGCATTTT. This encodes CASSFVTGSLNSNQPQHF.